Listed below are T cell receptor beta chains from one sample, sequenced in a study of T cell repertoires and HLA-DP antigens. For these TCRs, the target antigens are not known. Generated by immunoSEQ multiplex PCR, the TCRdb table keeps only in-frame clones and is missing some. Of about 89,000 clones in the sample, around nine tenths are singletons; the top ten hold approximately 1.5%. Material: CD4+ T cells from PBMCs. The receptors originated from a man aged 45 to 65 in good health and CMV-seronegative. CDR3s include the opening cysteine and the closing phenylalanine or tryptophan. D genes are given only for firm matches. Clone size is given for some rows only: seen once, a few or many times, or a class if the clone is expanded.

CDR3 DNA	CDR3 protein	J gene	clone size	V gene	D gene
TGTGCCAGCAGCTTATCCCCAGGGGAGAACACTGAAGCTTTCTTT	CASSLSPGENTEAFF	TRBJ1-1	once	TRBV7-6	NA
TGTGCCAGCAGTGAAGCTCGCGGACGGAACACTGAAGCTTTCTTT	CASSEARGRNTEAFF	TRBJ1-1	NA	TRBV6-1	NA
TGCGCCAGCAGTCACCCGACCGGGACAGGGAGTTCGGGGGCTTGCAATCAGCCCCAGCATTTT	CASSHPTGTGSSGACNQPQHF	TRBJ1-5	NA	TRBV23-1	TRBD1
TGTGCCAGCAGTGAAGGCGTAAGGAGTAGCAATCAGCCCCAGCATTTT	CASSEGVRSSNQPQHF	TRBJ1-5	NA	TRBV6-1	NA
TGTGCCAGCTCAGGGCTAGGGCGGATGAACACTGAAGCTTTCTTT	CASSGLGRMNTEAFF	TRBJ1-1	NA	TRBV18	NA
TGTGCCTGGGGGTGGGAGAACACTGAAGCTTTCTTT	CAWGWENTEAFF	TRBJ1-1	NA	TRBV30	NA
TGTGCCAGCAGCTTTCTATCAGGGTCCACCGGGGAGCTGTTTTTT	CASSFLSGSTGELFF	TRBJ2-2	NA	TRBV11-1	NA
TGTGCCAGCAGCCTTGGGGCTAGCACAGATACGCAGTATTTT	CASSLGASTDTQYF	TRBJ2-3	NA	TRBV7-2	NA
TGTGCCTGGGGATTTTCGGGCACGGGGAGGGGAGACCTCCACTTT	CAWGFSGTGRGDLHF	TRBJ1-6	NA	TRBV30	NA
TGTGCCAGCAGTCAAGGGACTTGGACAGATACGCAGTATTTT	CASSQGTWTDTQYF	TRBJ2-3	NA	TRBV6-5	NA
TGTGCCAGCAGTCCCATTGGACAGGGGTACTACGAGCAGTACTTC	CASSPIGQGYYEQYF	TRBJ2-7	NA	TRBV27	TRBD1
TGTGCCAGCAGCATCGGGCCTAATGAAAAACTGTTTTTT	CASSIGPNEKLFF	TRBJ1-4	NA	TRBV5-4	NA
TGTGCCAGCAGTGAAAGGTTAGCGGGATACACAGATACGCAGTATTTT	CASSERLAGYTDTQYF	TRBJ2-3	NA	TRBV25-1	TRBD2
TGTGCCATCGGACAGGGGGCCACCGGGCAGTTCTTC	CAIGQGATGQFF	TRBJ2-1	NA	TRBV10-3	TRBD1
TGTGCCAGCAGCCCCTCTTGGGGGACAGATACGCAGTATTTT	CASSPSWGTDTQYF	TRBJ2-3	NA	TRBV7-9	NA
TGTGCCAGCAGTTACACAAAGAACAGCCTCTATGGCTACACCTTC	CASSYTKNSLYGYTF	TRBJ1-2	once	TRBV6-6	NA
TGTGCCAGCAGTTTACAGTTCTACGAGCAGTACTTC	CASSLQFYEQYF	TRBJ2-7	NA	TRBV28	NA
TGCGCCAGCAGCCCGGGGACACTACCTGAAGCTTTCTTT	CASSPGTLPEAFF	TRBJ1-1	NA	TRBV4-1	NA
TGTGCCAGTACTCAGATGATGGGCGAGCCCCAGCATTTT	CASTQMMGEPQHF	TRBJ1-5	NA	TRBV19	NA
TGTGCCAGCAGCGCGAGCGGGAGTGGCACAGATACGCAGTATTTT	CASSASGSGTDTQYF	TRBJ2-3	NA	TRBV28	TRBD2
TGCGCCAGCAGCCAACGGTATGGGGCTGTCAATGAGCAGTTCTTC	CASSQRYGAVNEQFF	TRBJ2-1	NA	TRBV4-1	NA
TGTGCCACCAGCGGACAGTACACTGAAGCTTTCTTT	CATSGQYTEAFF	TRBJ1-1	NA	TRBV15	NA
TGTGCCAGCAGTAGGGGTTCCGGAACAGGGAACACAGATACGCAGTATTTT	CASSRGSGTGNTDTQYF	TRBJ2-3	NA	TRBV2	NA
TGTGCCAGCAGTTTCAGGGACACTGAAGCTTTCTTT	CASSFRDTEAFF	TRBJ1-1	NA	TRBV28	NA
TGTGCCTCCCACGGGATTGGGAGCAGGGGGGAGCTGTTTTTT	CASHGIGSRGELFF	TRBJ2-2	many	TRBV30	NA
TGTGCCAGCAGTTCTCCGGGACTAGCCACGTACGAGCAGTACTTC	CASSSPGLATYEQYF	TRBJ2-7	NA	TRBV27	TRBD2
TGTGCCAGTAGCTCGGACCACCTCTACGAGCAGTACTTC	CASSSDHLYEQYF	TRBJ2-7	NA	TRBV19	NA